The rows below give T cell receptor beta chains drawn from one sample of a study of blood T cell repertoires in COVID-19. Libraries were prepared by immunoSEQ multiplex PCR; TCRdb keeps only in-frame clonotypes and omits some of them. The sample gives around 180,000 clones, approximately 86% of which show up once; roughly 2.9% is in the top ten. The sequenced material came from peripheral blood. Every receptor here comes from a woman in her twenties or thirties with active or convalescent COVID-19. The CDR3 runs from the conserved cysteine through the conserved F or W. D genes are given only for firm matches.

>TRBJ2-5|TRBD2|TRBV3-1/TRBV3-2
CASSQDTSGVVETQYF
TGTGCCAGCAGCCAAGACACTAGCGGGGTGGTGGAGACCCAGTACTTC
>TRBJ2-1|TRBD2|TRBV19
CASTPAGGPNEQFF
TGTGCCAGTACCCCTGCGGGAGGGCCGAATGAGCAGTTCTTC
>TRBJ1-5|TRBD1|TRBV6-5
CASRLGTANQPQHF
TGTGCCAGCAGACTCGGGACAGCCAATCAGCCCCAGCATTTT
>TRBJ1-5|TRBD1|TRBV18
CASSRGTGNQPQHF
TGTGCCAGCTCACGAGGGACAGGAAATCAGCCCCAGCATTTT
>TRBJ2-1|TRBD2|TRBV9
CASSVVVGAGDTYHEQFF
TGTGCCAGCAGCGTAGTCGTAGGAGCGGGAGATACCTACCATGAGCAGTTCTTC
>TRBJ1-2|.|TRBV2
CASREDVEGYTF
TGTGCCAGCAGGGAGGACGTCGAAGGCTACACCTTC
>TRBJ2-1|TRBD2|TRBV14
CASSQVPILTSGGESSYNEQFF
TGTGCCAGCAGCCAAGTTCCCATTTTGACTAGCGGGGGGGAAAGCTCCTACAATGAGCAGTTCTTC
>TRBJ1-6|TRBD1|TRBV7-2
CASSLLIPGTAHSPLHF
TGTGCCAGCAGCTTACTGATTCCGGGGACAGCTCATTCACCCCTCCACTTT
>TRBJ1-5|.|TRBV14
CASSGGGHQPQHF
TGTGCCAGCAGCGGGGGGGGTCATCAGCCCCAGCATTTT
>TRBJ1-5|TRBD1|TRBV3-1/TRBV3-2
CASSPGTGGNNQPQHF
TGTGCCAGCAGCCCGGGGACAGGGGGGAACAATCAGCCCCAGCATTTT
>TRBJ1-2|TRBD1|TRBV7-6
CASNPTGVRGYTF
TGTGCCAGCAACCCGACAGGGGTTCGAGGCTACACCTTC